The rows below give T cell receptor beta chains drawn from one sample of a study of identical twins. From the 5' RACE reads, TCRdb called clonotypes with MiXCR, one entry per CDR3 protein. Of some 1,600,000 distinct CDR3 sequences detected, less than 35% appear once; the ten largest clones hold around 0.3%. Material for sequencing was cord blood. These receptors all come from a newborn girl in good health. CDR3s include the opening cysteine and the closing phenylalanine or tryptophan. The D gene is left open where the match is weak. Not all rows give a size; the values are once, few, many and, for expanded clones, a class.

j_call | d_call | clone_size | v_call | cdr3_aa | cdr3_nt
TRBJ2-5 | TRBD2 | many | TRBV9 | CASSVGLAEETQYF | TGTGCCAGCAGCGTAGGGCTAGCGGAAGAGACCCAGTACTTC
TRBJ1-1 | . | . | TRBV7-9 | CASRHKSPMNTEAFF | TGTGCCAGCAGGCACAAATCTCCTATGAACACTGAAGCCTTCTTT
TRBJ1-2 | . | . | TRBV20-1 | CSAPAGEGYGYTF | TGCAGTGCCCCGGCGGGGGAGGGCTATGGCTACACCTTC
TRBJ2-7 | TRBD2 | . | TRBV10-3 | CAISGGAPSSYEQYF | TGTGCCATCAGCGGGGGGGCCCCGAGCTCCTACGAGCAGTACTTC
TRBJ1-5 | . | . | TRBV25-1 | CASSGITGSNQPQHF | TGTGCCAGCAGTGGCATTACAGGGAGCAATCAGCCCCAGCATTTT
TRBJ2-3 | . | . | TRBV9 | CAGSVAVSTDTQYF | TGTGCCGGCAGCGTGGCGGTAAGCACAGATACGCAGTATTTT
TRBJ1-2 | . | . | TRBV27 | CASSLSLPTPYGYTF | TGTGCCAGCAGTTTATCTCTCCCCACACCTTATGGCTACACCTTC
TRBJ2-5 | TRBD2 | . | TRBV4-1 | CASSQVPTSGDYNEQYF | TGCGCCAGCAGCCAAGTTCCGACTAGCGGGGACTACAATGAGCAGTACTTC
TRBJ2-5 | . | once | TRBV2 | CATGRAPQEAQYF | TGTGCCACCGGACGAGCCCCCCAAGAGGCCCAGTACTTC
TRBJ2-1 | . | . | TRBV20-1 | CSARVSVGGGRYNEQFF | TGCAGTGCTAGAGTGTCCGTAGGGGGAGGGCGCTACAATGAGCAGTTCTTC
TRBJ1-4 | . | . | TRBV5-1 | CASSLQAANEKLFF | TGCGCCAGCAGCTTACAGGCAGCTAATGAAAAACTGTTTTTT
TRBJ2-3 | TRBD1 | many | TRBV18 | CASSPPGQGTDTQYF | TGTGCCAGCAGCCCTCCGGGACAGGGGACAGATACGCAGTATTTT
TRBJ2-7 | TRBD2 | . | TRBV4-2 | CASSQGGGGDEQYF | TGTGCCAGCAGCCAAGGCGGGGGGGGAGACGAGCAGTACTTC
TRBJ2-4 | TRBD2 | . | TRBV5-4 | CASSILAGGAAKNIQYF | TGTGCCAGCAGCATACTAGCGGGGGGAGCAGCCAAAAACATTCAGTACTTC
TRBJ2-3 | TRBD2 | once | TRBV12-3/TRBV12-4 | CASSWRTSGSPDTQYF | TGTGCCAGCAGTTGGCGGACTAGCGGGAGCCCAGATACGCAGTATTTT
TRBJ1-2 | TRBD1 | . | TRBV29-1 | CSAPDRHVYTF | TGCAGCGCTCCGGACAGGCACGTCTACACCTTC
TRBJ1-2 | . | . | TRBV6-1 | CASSDSRGQDYGYTF | TGTGCCAGCAGTGATAGCAGGGGTCAGGACTATGGCTACACCTTC
TRBJ1-5 | . | few | TRBV12-5 | CASGLDLQGVVELHQPQHF | TGTGCTAGTGGTTTGGATCTACAGGGTGTTGTAGAACTCCATCAGCCCCAGCATTTT
TRBJ2-5 | TRBD1 | . | TRBV20-1 | CSASHDRGGEQYF | TGCAGTGCTTCCCACGACAGGGGAGGTGAGCAGTACTTC
TRBJ2-3 | . | . | TRBV20-1 | CSARGLVDTQYF | TGCAGTGCTAGGGGGTTGGTAGATACGCAGTATTTT
TRBJ1-2 | . | few | TRBV9 | CASSVGEARVYGYTF | TGTGCCAGCAGCGTAGGTGAGGCACGGGTCTATGGCTACACCTTC
TRBJ1-6 | . | . | TRBV28 | CASIKWRGPLHF | TGTGCCAGCATCAAATGGAGGGGCCCCCTCCACTTT
TRBJ1-4 | . | . | TRBV5-1 | CASSYSQGPLFF | TGCGCCAGCAGCTACTCTCAGGGGCCACTGTTTTTT
TRBJ2-7 | TRBD1 | few | TRBV4-1 | CASSRGQGVRYEQYF | TGCGCCAGCAGCCGTGGACAGGGGGTTCGCTACGAGCAGTACTTC
TRBJ2-4 | TRBD1 | many | TRBV28 | CASSWDRQLAKNIQYF | TGTGCCAGCAGTTGGGACAGGCAATTAGCCAAAAACATTCAGTACTTC
TRBJ2-3 | . | . | TRBV20-1 | CSALTGREDTRYF | TGCAGTGCCTTGACAGGGCGGGAAGATACGCGGTATTTT